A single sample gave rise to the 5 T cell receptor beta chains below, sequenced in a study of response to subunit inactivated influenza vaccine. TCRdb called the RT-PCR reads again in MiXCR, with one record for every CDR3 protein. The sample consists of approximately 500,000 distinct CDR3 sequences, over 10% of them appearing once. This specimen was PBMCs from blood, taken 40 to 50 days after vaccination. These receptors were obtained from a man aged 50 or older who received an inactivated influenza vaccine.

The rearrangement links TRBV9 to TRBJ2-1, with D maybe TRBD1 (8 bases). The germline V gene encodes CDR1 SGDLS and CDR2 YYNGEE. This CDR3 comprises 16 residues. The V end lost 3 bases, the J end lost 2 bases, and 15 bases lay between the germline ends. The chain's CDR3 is CASSAQGGVAYNEQFF. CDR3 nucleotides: TGTGCCAGCAGCGCACAGGGGGGGGTCGCCTACAATGAGCAGTTCTTC.

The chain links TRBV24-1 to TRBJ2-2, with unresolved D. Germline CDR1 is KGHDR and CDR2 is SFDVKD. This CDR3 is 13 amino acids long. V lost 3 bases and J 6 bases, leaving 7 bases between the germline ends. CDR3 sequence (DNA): TGTGCCACCAGTGATCCGCCGGCCGGGGAGCTGTTTTTT. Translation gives CATSDPPAGELFF.

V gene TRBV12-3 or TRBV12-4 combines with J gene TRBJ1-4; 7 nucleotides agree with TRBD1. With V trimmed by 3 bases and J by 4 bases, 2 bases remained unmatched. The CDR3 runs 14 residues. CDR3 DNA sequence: TGTGCCAGCAGTTTTGGACAGGTTAATGAAAAACTGTTTTTT. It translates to CASSFGQVNEKLFF.

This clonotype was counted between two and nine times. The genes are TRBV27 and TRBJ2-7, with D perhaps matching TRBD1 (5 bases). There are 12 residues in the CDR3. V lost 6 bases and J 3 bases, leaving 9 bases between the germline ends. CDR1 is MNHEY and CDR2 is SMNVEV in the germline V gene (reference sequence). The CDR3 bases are TGTGCCAGCAGATATGACAGCTACGAGCAGTACTTC. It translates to CASRYDSYEQYF.

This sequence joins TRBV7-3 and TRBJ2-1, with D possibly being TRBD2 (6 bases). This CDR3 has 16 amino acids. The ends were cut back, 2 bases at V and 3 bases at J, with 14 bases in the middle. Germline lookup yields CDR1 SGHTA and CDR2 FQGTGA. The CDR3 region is CASSLGGTDDYNEQFF. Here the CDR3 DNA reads TGTGCCAGCAGCTTAGGCGGGACGGACGACTACAATGAGCAGTTCTTC.